A selection of T cell receptor beta chains follows, all from one sample in a study of blood T cells in healthy people across ages. TCRdb reprocessed the 5' RACE reads with MiXCR, giving one entry per CDR3 protein. Of about 1,600,000 distinct CDR3 sequences listed, 42% are singletons. The sequencing input was blood. The receptor source for this set is a woman aged 18-30 years in good health. The CDR3 runs from the conserved cysteine through the conserved F or W. The D gene is left open where the match is weak. Not every row has a clone size; where given, it reads once, few, many or a size class.

v_call,clone_size,d_call,j_call,cdr3_nt,cdr3_aa
TRBV7-3,NA,NA,TRBJ1-6,TGTGCCAGCGGCCTTTCTGGCTCCTATAATTCACCCCTCCACTTT,CASGLSGSYNSPLHF
TRBV9,few,NA,TRBJ1-2,TGTGCCAGCAGCCCCAACCCGGACAGTTATGGCTACACCTTC,CASSPNPDSYGYTF
TRBV20-1,NA,NA,TRBJ2-7,TGCAGTGTTAGGACTGGGACCTACGAGCAGTACTTC,CSVRTGTYEQYF
TRBV7-9,NA,NA,TRBJ2-5,TGTGCCAGCAGCTTAGCGTGGGGTGTCCAAGAGACCCAGTACTTC,CASSLAWGVQETQYF
TRBV2,NA,NA,TRBJ2-1,TGTGCCAGCACCGTGGTATACCAAGAGACCCAGTTCTTC,CASTVVYQETQFF
TRBV29-1,few,TRBD1,TRBJ1-2,TGCAGCGTTGAAGCTTGGGACAGCTATGGCTACACCTTC,CSVEAWDSYGYTF
TRBV6-1,NA,NA,TRBJ1-4,TGTGCCAGCAGTGAAGACCCCGTAAAGAAACTGTTTTTT,CASSEDPVKKLFF
TRBV20-1,NA,NA,TRBJ2-7,TGCAGTGCTAGAAGTGAACAGGCATCCTACGAGCAGTACTTC,CSARSEQASYEQYF
TRBV6-6,few,TRBD2,TRBJ2-5,TGTGCCAGCATACCCAGCGGGGAAGAGACCCAGTACTTC,CASIPSGEETQYF
TRBV29-1,few,NA,TRBJ2-7,TGCAGCGTCGCTCAAGGGGCGGACTCCTACGAGCAGTACTTC,CSVAQGADSYEQYF
TRBV6-1,NA,NA,TRBJ2-1,TGTGCCAGCAGTGAAGGGGGGTGGGGCAATGAGCAGTTCTTC,CASSEGGWGNEQFF
TRBV2,many,NA,TRBJ2-6,TGTGCCAGCAGTGAATCTGGGGCCAACGTCCTGACTTTC,CASSESGANVLTF
TRBV5-1,NA,NA,TRBJ1-5,TGCGCCAGCAGCTTGGCCACGGGGGACAATCAGCCCCAGCATTTT,CASSLATGDNQPQHF
TRBV10-3,few,TRBD2,TRBJ2-1,TGTGCCATCATCGGGACTAGCGTTTTCAATGAGCAGTTCTTC,CAIIGTSVFNEQFF
TRBV27,few,TRBD2,TRBJ2-5,TGTGCCAGCAGTCCCGCCGGACTAGCGGGGGAGACCCAGTACTTC,CASSPAGLAGETQYF
TRBV7-6,NA,NA,TRBJ2-7,TGTGCCAGCAGCTTGGGAGCGACTTACTACGAGCAGTACTTC,CASSLGATYYEQYF
TRBV7-9,NA,NA,TRBJ2-7,TGTGCCAGCAGCTCGACCCTAGACCGGCGGGAAAGCTCCTACAATGAGCAGTACTTC,CASSSTLDRRESSYNEQYF
TRBV30,NA,NA,TRBJ2-7,TGTGCCTGGAAGGCCAGTACCTACGAGCAGTACTTC,CAWKASTYEQYF
TRBV9,NA,TRBD2,TRBJ2-7,TGTGCCAGCAGCCGCAGCGGGAGCCACGGGGATGAGCAGTACTTC,CASSRSGSHGDEQYF
TRBV7-2,NA,NA,TRBJ1-1,TGTGCCAGCAGCTTAACGGCAGGGCAAGCTTTCTTT,CASSLTAGQAFF
TRBV30,NA,NA,TRBJ2-3,TGTGCCTGCCCCTTGGGGGGTCCCACAGATACGCAGTATTTT,CACPLGGPTDTQYF
TRBV5-1,few,TRBD1,TRBJ2-1,TGCGCCAGCAGCTCGGGCAGGGGGTACAATGAGCAGTTCTTC,CASSSGRGYNEQFF
TRBV6-1,NA,NA,TRBJ1-3,TGTGCCAGCAGCGCGGCCCGGGCCTTGAGCTCTGGAAACACCATATATTTT,CASSAARALSSGNTIYF
TRBV3-1,NA,TRBD1,TRBJ2-7,TGTGCCAGCAGTCATTTACGGGACAGGGCAGCCTACGAGCAGTACTTC,CASSHLRDRAAYEQYF
TRBV7-6,NA,NA,TRBJ1-2,TGTGCCAGCAGCCCCCGGATGTGGAACTATGGCTACACCTTC,CASSPRMWNYGYTF
TRBV7-2,NA,NA,TRBJ2-7,TGTGCCAGCAGCGCCCCGGACAGCCCCTACGAGCAGTACTTC,CASSAPDSPYEQYF
TRBV28,NA,TRBD1,TRBJ2-1,TGTGCCAGCAGCTCCTCTGGACAGGGGGCGTATCATGAGCAGTTCTTC,CASSSSGQGAYHEQFF
TRBV20-1,NA,TRBD2,TRBJ2-7,TGCAGTGCTAGAGATGCCAGCGGGACCTACGAGCAGTACTTC,CSARDASGTYEQYF
TRBV19,NA,NA,TRBJ2-7,TGTGCCAGTAGTATGAGGGGAAATGAGCAGTACTTC,CASSMRGNEQYF
TRBV29-1,NA,TRBD2,TRBJ2-1,TGCAGCGTTGATGCGGGAGGGCCCCCTGAGCAGTTCTTC,CSVDAGGPPEQFF
TRBV12-3/TRBV12-4,NA,NA,TRBJ1-5,TGTGCCAGTAGGTCCCGGGGGAATAGCAATCAGCCCCAGCATTTT,CASRSRGNSNQPQHF
TRBV6-1,NA,NA,TRBJ2-1,TGTGCCAGCAAATTAAGCTCCTACAATGAGCAGTTCTTC,CASKLSSYNEQFF
TRBV18,NA,NA,TRBJ1-5,TGTGCCAGCTCACCAGGGCTTAAGGATCAGCCCCAGCATTTT,CASSPGLKDQPQHF
TRBV13,NA,NA,TRBJ2-3,TGTGCCAGCAGCTTAGGCGTACTGATTGATACGCAGTATTTT,CASSLGVLIDTQYF
TRBV6-1,NA,TRBD1,TRBJ1-4,TGTGCCAGCAGTGACCGAAACAGGGGCGCGGGTGAAAAACTGTTTTTT,CASSDRNRGAGEKLFF
TRBV29-1,NA,NA,TRBJ1-1,TGCAGCGTTAAAGAAGGGAGGGAAGCTTTCTTT,CSVKEGREAFF
TRBV4-1,few,TRBD2,TRBJ2-7,TGCGCCAGCAGCCCCGGAGGCGCTAGCGGAGCCTACGAGCAGTACTTC,CASSPGGASGAYEQYF
TRBV12-3/TRBV12-4,NA,NA,TRBJ2-2,TGTGCCAGCAGACTACCCACGACCTCGATCCCCTTACAAGGCGGGGAGCTGTTTTTT,CASRLPTTSIPLQGGELFF
TRBV27,NA,NA,TRBJ2-5,TGTGCCAGCAGTTCGACCCATCAAGTCGGAGAGACCCAGTACTTC,CASSSTHQVGETQYF
TRBV12-3/TRBV12-4,NA,NA,TRBJ2-3,TGTGCCAGCAACCCTAGGGGGGGGCCAAGCACAGATACGCAGTATTTT,CASNPRGGPSTDTQYF
TRBV20-1,many,NA,TRBJ2-5,TGCAGTGCTAGAGATCTCGGCAGGGTGAAAGAGACCCAGTACTTC,CSARDLGRVKETQYF
TRBV27,few,NA,TRBJ1-4,TGTGCCAGTACGGACACTCCATATAATGAAAAACTGTTTTTT,CASTDTPYNEKLFF
TRBV5-1,many,TRBD2,TRBJ2-1,TGCGCCAGCAGCTTAGGGGCTAGCGGGGGCGCCTACAATGAGCAGTTCTTC,CASSLGASGGAYNEQFF
TRBV20-1,few,NA,TRBJ2-1,TGCAGTGCTAGTGGTCTGATCGGGGATTTTGCGGTTGAGCAGTTCTTC,CSASGLIGDFAVEQFF
TRBV28,few,NA,TRBJ2-7,TGTGCCAGCAGTTTCCCCCTCTGGGAAGGGCGACCGGAGCAATCCTACGAGCAGTACTTC,CASSFPLWEGRPEQSYEQYF
TRBV11-2,NA,TRBD2,TRBJ2-7,TGTGCCAGCAGCTTAGATCGAGGACTAGCGGGAAGGGTTTCCTACGAGCAGTACTTC,CASSLDRGLAGRVSYEQYF
TRBV10-3,many,TRBD2,TRBJ2-2,TGTGCCATCGAGCGGGAGAACACCGGGGAGCTGTTTTTT,CAIERENTGELFF
TRBV20-1,once,TRBD2,TRBJ2-7,TGCAGTGCCAACCCCGGGACTAGCCCTTCCTACGAGCAGTACTTC,CSANPGTSPSYEQYF
TRBV20-1,few,NA,TRBJ2-3,TGCAGGGCCCTAGAAGTGGGCACAGATACGCAGTATTTT,CRALEVGTDTQYF
TRBV7-8,few,NA,TRBJ2-3,TGTGCCAGCAGTTTTAAGGGTCGGGACCTAGCGTCCACCACAGATACGCAGTATTTT,CASSFKGRDLASTTDTQYF
TRBV2,NA,NA,TRBJ2-5,TGTGCCAGCAGCTGGACCGAAGAGCAAGAGACCCAGTACTTC,CASSWTEEQETQYF
TRBV4-1,NA,NA,TRBJ1-6,TGCGCCAGCAGCCAAGACCTCTCGGGAGTTACCCTCCACTTT,CASSQDLSGVTLHF
TRBV9,NA,TRBD1,TRBJ2-5,TGTGCCAGCAGCGTAACGACAGGGCAATGGGAGACCCAGTACTTC,CASSVTTGQWETQYF
TRBV12-3/TRBV12-4,NA,NA,TRBJ2-2,TGTGCCAGCACCTCGTGGGCAGACCCTACCACCAGGGAGCTGTTTTTT,CASTSWADPTTRELFF
TRBV5-1,few,TRBD2,TRBJ2-3,TGCGCCAGCAGCTTGGCCTTAGCGGGGGTTGACACAGATACGCAGTATTTT,CASSLALAGVDTDTQYF
TRBV6-5,NA,TRBD2,TRBJ2-1,TGTGCCAGCAGGGGGACTAGCTATTCCGTTCCGTTCTTC,CASRGTSYSVPFF
TRBV12-3/TRBV12-4,NA,TRBD1,TRBJ1-6,TGTGCCAGCAGCCCCACAGGGGATGTTTCACCCCTCCACTTT,CASSPTGDVSPLHF